This T cell receptor (beta chain) was obtained from a study of OX40 agonist ivuxolimab in advanced cancers. Trimming pared 4 bases from V and 2 bases from J, leaving 8 bases between. Germline values: CDR1 MNHEY, CDR2 SVGAGI. This CDR3 spans 13 amino acids. Notes on the study in general: Patients with a partial response at 0.1-3.0 mg/kg had among the lowest clonal expansion.

Collection of blood occurred at baseline, at cycle 4 day 1, and at cycle 7 day 1. Using immunoSEQ multiplex PCR, the repertoire was profiled, and TCRdb retains in-frame clones only, with some absent. Among roughly 60,000 clones, 91% were seen once, and the ten largest hold around 15%. On this clone itself: Its cognate antigen is unknown.

The V call is TRBV6-5, the J call TRBJ1-1; D is undetermined. This TCR was recovered from an adult with an advanced solid tumor such as melanoma, head and neck, liver or kidney cancer. Sequencing used CD4+ or CD8+ T cells sorted from blood, obtained in a trial of the OX40 agonist ivuxolimab. DNA for the CDR3: TGTGCCAGCAGTTCCGGTCTCAACACTGAAGCTTTCTTT. Protein product: CASSSGLNTEAFF.